This T cell receptor (beta chain) is drawn from a study of read filtering for tumor transcriptome and immune sequencing (dated by TCRdb to the early 2020s). In the study overall: Of the patients in the cohort, some 18 were male and roughly 13 were female, and their mean age was approximately 70 years, with a range of about 45 to 85. Whole-transcriptome libraries were prepared with the TruSeq RNA Access Library Prep Kit after DNase treatment. Using the same bone marrow samples, the study ran both targeted immune repertoire sequencing and bulk whole-transcriptome sequencing and then compared the TCR repertoires from each method. TCR-region mapped reads per sample ranged from about 4 to 10.27 million with IR-seq versus only about 75 to 1,400 with RNA-seq. A main aim was a read-filtering strategy for immune repertoire data, specifically whether clonotypes supported by a single read should be removed. Under revised international staging, about 8 patients fell into R-ISS I, some 15 into R-ISS II and over 5 into R-ISS III. Overall results and qualifications from the work: IR-seq captured clonotypes at much higher depth and more reliably than RNA-seq, and smaller IR-seq throughput sufficed to identify most shared clonotypes. Single-read clonotypes made up 80% to 90% of clonotypes but only about 4% of total reads in IR-seq, compared with around 71% of clonotypes and around 45% of reads in RNA-seq. The sorted CD138-negative fraction was composed of a mixed bone marrow immune population rather than of purified T cells. The correlation between IR-seq and RNA-seq shared clonotype proportions rose when single-read clonotypes were removed.

TCR libraries were constructed from approximately 360 ng RNA using the Immunoverse kit, and molecular barcoded adaptors covering alpha/delta and beta/gamma chains were employed. TCR library preparation used the same RNA that was used for transcriptome sequencing. Sequencing of TCR libraries was carried out on an Illumina HiSeq 4000 with 2 x 150 cycles. The paper's data handling went like this. With MiXCR, TCR reads were aligned to human V, D, J and C references and assembled into CDR3 clonotypes, with quality filtering and error correction included. The tcR package in R was used to analyze clonotype counts and gene usage diversity. For inspection of raw mapping reads, RNA-seq reads were mapped by STAR aligner version 2.5.3a onto GRCh37 of the human genome. To test how sequencing depth affected the clonotypes detected, IR-seq fastq files were randomly downsampled with Seqtk 1.3. Clones were called with MiXCR by TCRdb after fastp trimmed the public reads at Q25, and only in-frame beta chains were retained. Each CDR3 protein gets just one entry, which takes the most common genes and DNA from the rows behind it. Clone size and V and J calls follow TCRdb, not the original study. In all, the sample holds about 58,000 distinct CDR3 sequences, and around 12% of those were seen once. Clones ranked in the top ten supply 16% of the sample.

Each patient had bone marrow sampled at the time of active disease. Bone marrow mononuclear cells were isolated by Ficoll-Hypaque density gradient centrifugation. Myeloma plasma cells were removed and CD138-negative cells were collected by negative selection after labeling with CD138 magnetic microbeads on a MACS separator. Purity of the isolated cells was checked by flow cytometry on an Attune NxT using CD138 antibodies. Total RNA was extracted using TRIzol reagent and was quantified on a NanoDrop spectrophotometer. For each patient, paired RNA-seq and IR-seq were run on the CD138-negative bone marrow sample from that patient. The CDR3 numbers 14 residues from cysteine through phenylalanine. Only the CDR3 region is kept as DNA, spanning 42 bases read in frame from base 1. The germline V gene encodes CDR1 DFQATT and CDR2 SNEGSKA (reference sequence). The V end loses 6 bases and the J end loses 6 bases, and a stretch of 18 bases separates them.

This clonotype was observed many times. Its specific antigen is unknown. No base qualities exist here, and no much larger clone lies one base off it. This sequence originates from a donor at least 40 years old with multiple myeloma. This chain is built from TRBV20-1 and TRBJ1-5, and possibly TRBD1, on 5 matching bases. Source material: a population of CD138-negative cells sorted from bone marrow. The cell subset or site label, as the study defines it: bone marrow mononuclear cells depleted of CD138+ plasma/myeloma cells by negative magnetic selection. The CDR3 region has the sequence CSAILGDSGQPQHF. The base sequence is TGCAGTGCCATTCTAGGGGATTCTGGTCAGCCCCAGCATTTT.